Reported below is one T cell receptor (beta chain). This record belongs to a study of blood T cell repertoires in COVID-19. The method was immunoSEQ multiplex PCR; TCRdb's version includes in-frame clones alone and lacks a portion of them. The repertoire includes about 120,000 clones, roughly four fifths of them detected once, and 7.5% sits in the top ten. The CDR3 is made up of 14 amino acids. The V gene lost 2 bases and the J gene lost 8 bases, with 15 bases spanning the gap. CDR1 is MGHDK and CDR2 is SYGVNS in the germline V gene. The sequencing sample was made of peripheral blood. This chain joins TRBV25-1 and TRBJ1-2, with D perhaps TRBD1 (5 bases). This TCR was recovered from a man in his 70s with active or convalescent COVID-19. In DNA, the CDR3 is TGTGCCAGCAGTGAAGGGACTGGGGTGGGGGGCTACACCTTC. It encodes CASSEGTGVGGYTF.